This T cell receptor (beta chain) was retrieved from a study of blood T cells in healthy people across ages (dated by TCRdb to between 2014 and 2017). Broadly, across the study: In model experiments, template switching captured roughly one uniquely barcoded TCR beta cDNA molecule for every two T cells. The study measured age-related changes in TCR beta repertoire diversity using deep sequencing normalized with unique cDNA molecular identifiers. The donors were divided into four age groups: young (average around 16 years), middle-aged (approximately 41), aged (around 59) and long-lived (about 84). Donors of different ages were randomly distributed across sequencing lanes to avoid experimental bias. The study analyzed two additional independent replicas of 1 million unique cDNA reads from the same blood draw for two donors, one aged 18 to 30 and one aged 80 or older.

Only a few counts were recorded for this clonotype. No antigen is known for it. Per-base qualities were not stored, and no clone one base away is much larger. Library method: 5' RACE. The instrument was an Illumina HiSeq 2500. A second PCR of about 6 to 12 cycles was run with a J-beta primer mix and a sample-barcoded 5' primer. Each TCR beta cDNA molecule received a unique molecular identifier from a template-switch 5' adaptor carrying 12 random nucleotides. At least 2.5 million CDR3-containing paired-end reads were obtained from each sample. All of the RNA was converted into first-strand cDNA using the Mint cDNA synthesis kit, with a TRBC-specific oligonucleotide serving as the primer. All cDNA was treated with uracil-DNA glycosylase and then went through a first 18-cycle PCR with the universal primers M1SS and BC2_uni_R. On the authors' methods: For normalization, 1 million high-quality reads, each with a distinct molecular identifier, were randomly selected from each sample. Instead of being binned into consensus sequences, reads that shared molecular identifiers were thrown out. CDR3 identification, clonotype clustering and error correction used MiTCR with a Q25 quality threshold and the strictest error-elimination algorithm. A nonparametric unseen species model with Euler transformation was used to estimate lower-bound total TCR beta diversity. TCRdb handled the public reads itself, with Q25 trimming in fastp and clone calling in MiXCR, and kept productive beta chains. Under each unique CDR3 protein, matching rows form one entry showing the most common genes and DNA. These V and J calls originate from TCRdb's pipeline instead of the authors' own analysis. Counted in this sample were around 800,000 distinct CDR3 sequences; 53% of them appeared once. The ten largest clones represent about two fifths of the sample.

Beyond this particular receptor, the publication reports: Compared with the aged group, more naive CD4+ T cells, fewer expanded clones and increased TCR diversity were shown by the long-lived group, suggesting age selection. Observed TCR beta diversity per million T cells fell roughly linearly with age, and a significant reduction was already apparent by age about 43. Estimates of total diversity based on one million sequenced T cells were regarded as lower bounds and as underestimates. A strong correlation was found between observed TCR beta diversity and the percentage of naive T cells measured by flow cytometry. Bulk unsorted PBMC profiling prevented conclusive comparison of naive and antigen-experienced compartments. Because the CMV infection status of the donors was unknown, age-related changes in expanded clonotypes may potentially have been confounded.

As encoded in the germline V gene, CDR1 is MNHEY while CDR2 is SVGAGI. V lost 7 bases and J lost 7 bases, and the count of bases not matched to a germline gene is 6. The CDR3 runs 13 amino acids, cysteine and phenylalanine included. CDR3 DNA only is kept here, 39 bases in frame from base 1. Systemically healthy Caucasian individuals from Russia, over 30 in total and aged roughly 6 to 100 years, were included as donors. Each donor gave about 10 milliliters of peripheral blood, drawn into EDTA-treated Vacutainer tubes. PBMCs were isolated by Ficoll-Paque density-gradient centrifugation, with at least 7 million obtained per sample. Trizol reagent was used to extract total RNA from PBMCs, with at least 5.5 micrograms per sample. Naive CD45RAhigh/CD27high T cell percentages were measured by flow cytometry on a PBMC aliquot from every donor.

The chain is encoded by TRBV6-5 joined to TRBJ2-5; 10 middle bases align to TRBD2. Material for sequencing was blood. This TCR came from a man aged 80 or over in good health. The nucleotide sequence reads TGTGCCAGCAAAGCGGGAGGGGGGAGGACCCAGTACTTC. It is translated as CASKAGGGRTQYF.